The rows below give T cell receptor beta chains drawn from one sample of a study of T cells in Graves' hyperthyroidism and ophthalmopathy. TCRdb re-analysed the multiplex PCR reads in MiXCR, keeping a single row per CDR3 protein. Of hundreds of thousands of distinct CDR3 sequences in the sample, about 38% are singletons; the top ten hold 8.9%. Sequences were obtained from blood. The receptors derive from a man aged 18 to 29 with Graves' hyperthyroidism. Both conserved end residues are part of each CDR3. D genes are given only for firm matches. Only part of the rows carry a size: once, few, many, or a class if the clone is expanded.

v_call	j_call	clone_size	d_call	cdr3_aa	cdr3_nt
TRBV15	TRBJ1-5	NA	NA	CATSSYRGNQPQHF	TGTGCCACCAGCAGTTACAGGGGCAATCAGCCCCAGCATTTT
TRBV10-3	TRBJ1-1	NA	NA	CAISESGGPVNTEAFF	TGTGCCATCAGTGAGTCGGGGGGACCTGTGAACACTGAAGCTTTCTTT
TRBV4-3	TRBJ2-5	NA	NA	CASSQDSGYQETQYF	TGCGCCAGCAGCCAAGATAGCGGCTACCAAGAGACCCAGTACTTC
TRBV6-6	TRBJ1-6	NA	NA	CASSVGVGERALHF	TGTGCCAGCAGTGTCGGTGTCGGGGAGCGGGCCCTCCACTTT
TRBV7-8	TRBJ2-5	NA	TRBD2	CASSFWGGLAGETQYF	TGTGCCAGCAGCTTTTGGGGGGGACTAGCGGGAGAGACCCAGTACTTC
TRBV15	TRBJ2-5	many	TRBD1	CATSRDDRAAETQYF	TGTGCCACCAGCAGAGATGACAGGGCAGCAGAGACCCAGTACTTC
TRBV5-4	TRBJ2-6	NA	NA	CASSFKGAGANVLTF	TGTGCCAGCAGCTTTAAAGGGGCAGGGGCCAACGTCCTGACTTTC
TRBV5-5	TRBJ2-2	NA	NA	CASSLGGQVNTGELFF	TGTGCCAGCAGCTTGGGGGGGCAGGTGAACACCGGGGAGCTGTTTTTT
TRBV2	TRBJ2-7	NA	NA	CASSQAFDEQYF	TGTGCCAGCAGCCAAGCTTTCGACGAGCAGTACTTC
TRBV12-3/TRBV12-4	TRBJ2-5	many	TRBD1	CASSLGYRGRGETQYF	TGTGCCAGCAGTCTCGGTTACAGGGGGAGAGGGGAGACCCAGTACTTC
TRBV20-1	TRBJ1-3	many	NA	CSARMSGNTIYF	TGCAGTGCTAGAATGTCTGGAAACACCATATATTTT
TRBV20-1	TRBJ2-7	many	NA	CSARGDLPPDHEQYF	TGCAGTGCTAGAGGGGACTTACCTCCGGACCACGAGCAGTACTTC
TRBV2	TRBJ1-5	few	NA	CASSYAGEVSQPQHF	TGTGCCAGCAGTTACGCCGGGGAGGTTAGTCAGCCCCAGCATTTT
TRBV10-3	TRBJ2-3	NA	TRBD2	CAISRLAGDADTQYF	TGTGCCATCAGCCGACTAGCGGGAGACGCAGATACGCAGTATTTT
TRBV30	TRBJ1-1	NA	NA	CAWSVRRGSTEAFF	TGTGCCTGGAGTGTACGACGAGGAAGCACTGAAGCTTTCTTT
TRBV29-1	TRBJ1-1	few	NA	CSLGRDGTEAFF	TGCAGCTTGGGACGGGACGGCACTGAAGCTTTCTTT
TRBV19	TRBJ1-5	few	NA	CASSMTGYHQPQHF	TGTGCCAGTAGTATGACAGGTTATCATCAGCCCCAGCATTTT
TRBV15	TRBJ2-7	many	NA	CATSSDRLRAYEQYF	TGTGCCACCAGCAGCGACAGGCTAAGGGCCTACGAGCAGTACTTC
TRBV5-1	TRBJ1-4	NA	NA	CASSQEPTGLGEKLFF	TGTGCCAGCAGCCAAGAGCCGACAGGTCTAGGTGAAAAACTGTTTTTT
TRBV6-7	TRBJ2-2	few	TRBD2	CASSYGEAGTNTGELFF	TGTGCCAGCAGTTACGGAGAAGCGGGGACGAACACCGGGGAGCTGTTTTTT
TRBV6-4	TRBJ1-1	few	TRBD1	CASSKTGSFAEAFF	TGTGCCAGCTCAAAGACAGGGAGCTTCGCTGAAGCTTTCTTT
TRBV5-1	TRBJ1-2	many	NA	CASSLAAGIMERGYTF	TGCGCCAGCAGCTTGGCGGCGGGTATCATGGAACGTGGCTACACTTTC
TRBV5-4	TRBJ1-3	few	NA	CASSPTRGGDTIYF	TGTGCCAGCAGCCCGACTCGAGGAGGGGACACCATATATTTT
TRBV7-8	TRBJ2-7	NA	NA	CASSLAFGGRDGLREQYF	TGTGCCAGCAGCTTAGCCTTTGGGGGGCGGGATGGCTTGAGGGAGCAGTACTTC
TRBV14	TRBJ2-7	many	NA	CASSQVPAEQYF	TGTGCCAGCAGCCAAGTTCCGGCCGAGCAGTACTTC
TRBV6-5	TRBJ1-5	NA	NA	CASSLIGPRQPQHF	TGTGCCAGCAGTTTAATAGGCCCCCGACAGCCCCAGCATTTT
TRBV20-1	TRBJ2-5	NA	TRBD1	CSARRQGGETQYF	TGCAGTGCTAGAAGACAGGGTGGAGAGACCCAGTACTTC
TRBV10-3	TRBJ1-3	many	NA	CAISESALSGNTIYF	TGTGCCATCAGTGAGTCTGCGCTCTCTGGAAACACCATATATTTT
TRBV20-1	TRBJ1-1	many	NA	CSARGPNLASEAFF	TGCAGTGCTAGAGGGCCGAATCTGGCGTCTGAAGCTTTCTTT
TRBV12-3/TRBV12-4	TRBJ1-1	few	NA	CASSFGPFDENTEAFF	TGTGCCAGCAGTTTCGGGCCTTTTGACGAGAACACTGAAGCTTTCTTT
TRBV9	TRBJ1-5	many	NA	CASSAGGGSNQPQHF	TGTGCCAGCAGCGCGGGAGGGGGGAGCAATCAGCCCCAGCATTTT
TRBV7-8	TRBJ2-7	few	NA	CASSLPSPSPIEQYF	TGTGCCAGCAGCTTACCTTCTCCCAGCCCCATCGAGCAGTACTTC
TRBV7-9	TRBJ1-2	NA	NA	CASSSVLGDYYGYTF	TGTGCCAGCAGCTCGGTCTTGGGGGACTACTATGGCTACACCTTC
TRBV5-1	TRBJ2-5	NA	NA	CASSLTTLKETQYF	TGCGCCAGCAGCTTGACGACCCTGAAAGAGACCCAGTACTTC
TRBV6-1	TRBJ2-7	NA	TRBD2	CASSELAGAYEQYF	TGTGCCAGCAGTGAACTAGCGGGGGCCTACGAGCAGTACTTC
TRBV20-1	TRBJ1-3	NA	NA	CSAKGQENTIYF	TGCAGTGCTAAGGGACAAGAAAACACCATATATTTT
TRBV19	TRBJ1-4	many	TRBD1	CASSRGGSTNEKLFF	TGTGCCAGTAGTCGAGGGGGCTCAACTAATGAAAAACTGTTTTTT
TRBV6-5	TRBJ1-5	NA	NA	CASGHNNQPQHF	TGTGCCAGCGGGCATAACAATCAGCCCCAGCATTTT
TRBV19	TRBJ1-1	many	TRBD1	CASTHLPGTGDTEAFF	TGTGCCAGTACTCACCTCCCAGGGACAGGGGACACTGAAGCTTTCTTT
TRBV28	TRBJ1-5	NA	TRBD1	CASSQSETGSQPQHF	TGTGCCAGCAGCCAGTCTGAGACAGGGAGTCAGCCCCAGCATTTT